This T cell receptor beta chain was retrieved from a study of blood T cells in healthy people across ages. With a J-beta primer mix and a sample-barcoded 5' primer, a second PCR ran about 7 to 11 cycles. TCRdb reprocessed the 5' RACE reads via MiXCR and lists one record per CDR3 protein. This table holds approximately 800,000 distinct CDR3 sequences, 20% to 30% found once. Germline CDR1 SQVTM, CDR2 ANQGSEA. This CDR3 has 12 amino acids. V was pared by 0 bases and J by 11 bases, with 10 bases between. This clonotype was counted a few times. The same specimen was also included in a second study, on T cells of mothers and their children.

The chain carries TRBV29-1 and TRBJ1-4; D might be TRBD1 (6 bases). The TCR sequence derives from a boy younger than 18 in good health. Sequences were obtained from blood. Written as DNA, the CDR3 is TGCAGCGTTGAAGATCAGGGGAGGAAACTGTTTTTT. This gives the protein CSVEDQGRKLFF.